Listed here are 9 T cell receptor beta chains from one sample, sequenced in a study of blood T cell repertoires in COVID-19. Only in-frame clones appear in the TCRdb table, and some are missing; sequencing was by immunoSEQ multiplex PCR. Of 140,000 or so clones in the sample, approximately 90% are singletons; the top ten hold roughly 11%. The sequencing input was peripheral blood. The origin of the receptors is a woman aged 80 or over with acute or convalescent COVID-19.

The chain has TRBV6-4 and TRBJ2-3; 9 bases are a match to TRBD2. V lost 3 bases, J lost 4 bases, and 5 bases stayed unmatched. Germline-derived CDR1 and CDR2 are MRHNA and SNTAGT. This CDR3 has 15 amino acids. The CDR3 sequence: CASSDGRGGADTQYF. Here the CDR3 DNA reads TGTGCCAGCAGTGATGGGCGGGGGGGCGCAGATACGCAGTATTTT.

The chain has TRBV13 and TRBJ2-1; D is possibly TRBD1 (7 bases). V lost 5 bases and J lost 8, with 19 bases in between. This CDR3 contains 15 residues. Germline CDR1 PRHDT, CDR2 FYEKMQ (reference sequence). CDR3: CASSLRTGGVDEQFF. CDR3 bases: TGTGCCAGCAGCCTGAGGACAGGCGGGGTGGATGAGCAGTTCTTC.

The CDR3 loop reads CASSLLGLAGVTDTQYF. The DNA for the CDR3 is TGTGCCAGCAGCTTATTGGGACTAGCGGGGGTCACAGATACGCAGTATTTT. V usage is TRBV7-2 and J usage is TRBJ2-3; 14 bases align to TRBD2. The length of the CDR3 is 17 residues. The germline V gene has CDR1 SGHTA and CDR2 FQGNSA. The trim removed 2 bases at V and 2 bases at J, leaving 3 bases unmatched.

The rearrangement joins TRBV11-3 to TRBJ2-2, with 10 bases aligning to TRBD1. The CDR3 contains 16 residues. The junction had 3 bases not matched to a gene; V was cut back by 1 base and J by 4 bases. The germline V gene encodes CDR1 SGHNT and CDR2 YENEEA. CDR3: CASSLGGTGATGELFF. CDR3 sequence (DNA): TGTGCCAGCAGCTTAGGTGGGACAGGGGCCACCGGGGAGCTGTTTTTT.

This clone was picked up one time. V and J are TRBV3-1 (or the pseudogene TRBV3-2) and TRBJ2-3; TRBD2 aligns across 7 bases. Per the germline V gene, CDR1 is LGHDT and CDR2 is YNNKEL (reference sequence). Trimming took 1 base from V and 2 from J; bases not matched to a gene: 6. The CDR3 consists of 16 residues. CDR3 in DNA: TGTGCCAGCAGCCAAGTCCAGCGGGGAACCACAGATACGCAGTATTTT. Translation: CASSQVQRGTTDTQYF.

This clone was counted once. The chain carries TRBV9 and TRBJ1-2, with D uncertain. CDR3 length equals 13 residues. The V end was cut by 3 bases, the J end by 4 bases, with 10 bases between. Per the germline V gene, CDR1 is SGDLS and CDR2 is YYNGEE. The CDR3 here is CASSETEGYGYTF. CDR3 in DNA: TGTGCCAGCAGCGAGACTGAAGGCTATGGCTACACCTTC.

The CDR3 sequence: CASSQTTAHLGDYEQYF. The CDR3 nucleotides are TGTGCCAGCAGCCAAACAACTGCCCACCTCGGGGACTACGAGCAGTACTTC. The J gene is TRBJ2-7, the V gene TRBV3-1 (or the pseudogene TRBV3-2), with D possibly being TRBD2 (5 bases). This CDR3 has 17 residues. Per the germline V gene, CDR1 is LGHDT and CDR2 is YNNKEL (reference sequence). The germline V and J ends were trimmed by 2 bases and 3 bases, with 20 bases remaining between them.

The V call is TRBV30, the J call TRBJ2-5; D not resolved. This CDR3 region has 14 residues. Trimming shortened V by 0 bases and J by 1 base, and 9 bases separated the two germline ends. Germline V gives CDR1 GTSNPN, CDR2 SVGIG (reference sequence). CDR3 protein: CAWSVLGIQETQYF. As DNA, the CDR3 is TGTGCCTGGAGTGTACTGGGCATCCAAGAGACCCAGTACTTC.

This chain links TRBV6-1 with TRBJ2-1; maybe TRBD1 (5 bases). V was clipped by 3 bases and J by 12 bases, with 9 bases between them. There are 11 residues in the CDR3. Germline V lookup: CDR1 MNHNS, CDR2 SASEGT. Here the CDR3 DNA reads TGTGCCAGCAGTGAGGGGCCAGGGCAGTTCTTC. Encoded protein: CASSEGPGQFF.